The rows below give T cell receptor beta chains drawn from one sample of a study of early T cells in non-severe SARS-CoV-2 infection. One entry per CDR3 protein results from TCRdb running MiXCR on the 5' RACE reads. Among 50,000 to 65,000 distinct CDR3 sequences, roughly 18% were seen once, and the ten largest hold almost 9%. This specimen was whole blood, taken at baseline. These receptors originate from an adult who was a healthcare worker with PCR-confirmed SARS-CoV-2 infection or an uninfected control (not recorded which). CDR3s include the opening cysteine and the closing phenylalanine or tryptophan. Fields, in order: clone size, D gene, J gene, V gene, CDR3 protein, CDR3 DNA. The D gene is left open where the match is weak. Clone size, where shown, is once, few, many, or a class for clones that have expanded.

>many|TRBD2|TRBJ2-7|TRBV4-3
CASSQTMTSGRPREQYF
TGCGCCAGCAGCCAAACAATGACTAGCGGGAGGCCCCGCGAGCAGTACTTC
>.|.|TRBJ1-4|TRBV5-1
CASSLKGGEEKLFF
TGCGCCAGCAGCTTGAAGGGGGGAGAGGAAAAACTGTTTTTT
>.|.|TRBJ1-6|TRBV6-5
CASTRRQGNSPLHF
TGTGCCAGCACCCGGAGGCAGGGAAATTCACCCCTCCACTTT
>.|.|TRBJ2-2|TRBV10-1
CASSAVGSGELFF
TGCGCCAGCAGTGCCGTGGGGTCCGGGGAGCTGTTTTTT
>few|TRBD1|TRBJ1-5|TRBV19
CASSIIHRGSNQPQHF
TGTGCCAGTAGTATAATCCACAGGGGTAGCAATCAGCCCCAGCATTTT
>.|.|TRBJ2-1|TRBV14
CASSITYNEQFF
TGTGCCAGCAGCATTACCTACAATGAGCAGTTCTTC
>few|TRBD1|TRBJ2-1|TRBV28
CASSLVGRTGRQSEQFF
TGTGCCAGCAGTTTAGTTGGAAGGACAGGGAGACAAAGTGAGCAGTTCTTC
>.|TRBD1|TRBJ2-6|TRBV25-1
CASSGGQGISGANVLTF
TGTGCCAGCAGTGGGGGACAGGGAATAAGTGGGGCCAACGTCCTGACTTTC
>few|.|TRBJ2-1|TRBV5-5
CASSLGIYNEQFF
TGTGCCAGCAGCTTGGGGATCTACAATGAGCAGTTCTTC
>few|TRBD1|TRBJ2-5|TRBV20-1
CSGGQGQETQYF
TGCAGCGGGGGACAGGGTCAAGAGACCCAGTACTTC
>.|TRBD1|TRBJ2-3|TRBV18
CASSPPRGQGAADTQYF
TGTGCCAGCTCACCCCCACGGGGCCAGGGGGCTGCAGATACGCAGTATTTT
>few|.|TRBJ2-1|TRBV5-1
CASSFVGEFYNEQFF
TGCGCCAGCAGCTTTGTTGGGGAATTCTACAATGAGCAGTTCTTC
>.|TRBD2|TRBJ2-1|TRBV6-5
CASSYYSSGRGYNEQFF
TGTGCCAGCAGTTACTACAGTAGCGGGCGTGGTTACAATGAGCAGTTCTTC
>many|.|TRBJ1-1|TRBV14
CASSPFSGQAFF
TGTGCCAGCAGCCCCTTCTCCGGGCAAGCTTTCTTT
>few|.|TRBJ2-6|TRBV6-5
CASLGRLALSSGANVLIF
TGTGCCAGCCTGGGACGGCTAGCGCTCAGCTCTGGGGCCAACGTCCTGATTTTC
>few|.|TRBJ1-2|TRBV13
CASSRLGSRGYTF
TGTGCCAGCAGTCGTTTGGGGTCCCGTGGCTACACCTTC
>.|.|TRBJ2-6|TRBV7-8
CASSSLPVSGANVLTF
TGTGCCAGCAGCTCGCTCCCCGTATCTGGGGCCAACGTCCTGACTTTC